The clone carrying this TCR beta chain has more than one count but fewer than ten. Each CDR3 protein gets one entry after TCRdb re-called the 5' RACE reads with MiXCR. The sample lists 45,000 to 55,000 distinct CDR3 sequences, approximately 7.6% seen once, with about 5.3% in the top ten. The sample belongs to a study of early T cells in non-severe SARS-CoV-2 infection. Study overall: Sequencing targeted bulk RNA from unsorted whole blood, leaving chains unpaired.

From germline, CDR1 is SEHNR and CDR2 FQNEAQ (reference sequence). This CDR3 region has 15 residues. The V and J ends lost 8 bases and 4 bases, in that order; junction bases with no gene match: 9. This rearrangement joins TRBV7-9 to TRBJ1-2; 11 nucleotides agree with TRBD1. Sequenced material: whole blood. This sequence originates from an adult who was a healthcare worker with PCR-confirmed SARS-CoV-2 infection or an uninfected control (not recorded which). CDR3: CASGPDRGLRYGYTF. The CDR3 nucleotides read TGTGCCAGCGGACCGGACAGGGGGCTTCGCTATGGCTACACCTTC.